This TCR beta chain was recovered during a study of spatial heterogeneity in lung cancer. Whole-study findings and limits: There were more appearances of ubiquitous expanded tumor TCRs in blood at resection than at follow-up.

This clonotype was observed at least ten times. Its specificity is not known. The time point was: sample taken at primary tumor resection. Sequencing covered unsorted whole RNA taken from tumor, nontumor lung or frozen PBMC. Donation came from 70 or so patients with untreated early-stage non-small cell lung cancer. Germline-derived CDR1 and CDR2 are SGHDN and FVKESK. The CDR3 is made up of 11 amino acids. Trimming removed 10 bases at V and 5 bases at J, with 12 bases between. One entry per CDR3 protein results from TCRdb running MiXCR on the 5' RACE reads. This table holds roughly 49,000 distinct CDR3 sequences, roughly 6.5% found once.

The clonotype was recovered from a female donor with early-stage non-small cell lung cancer. This material consisted of PBMCs, taken at surgery. V gene TRBV14 combines with J gene TRBJ2-7; D is ambiguous. CDR3 sequence reads: CANPSPHEQYF. CDR3 nucleotides: TGTGCCAACCCGTCCCCGCACGAGCAGTACTTC.